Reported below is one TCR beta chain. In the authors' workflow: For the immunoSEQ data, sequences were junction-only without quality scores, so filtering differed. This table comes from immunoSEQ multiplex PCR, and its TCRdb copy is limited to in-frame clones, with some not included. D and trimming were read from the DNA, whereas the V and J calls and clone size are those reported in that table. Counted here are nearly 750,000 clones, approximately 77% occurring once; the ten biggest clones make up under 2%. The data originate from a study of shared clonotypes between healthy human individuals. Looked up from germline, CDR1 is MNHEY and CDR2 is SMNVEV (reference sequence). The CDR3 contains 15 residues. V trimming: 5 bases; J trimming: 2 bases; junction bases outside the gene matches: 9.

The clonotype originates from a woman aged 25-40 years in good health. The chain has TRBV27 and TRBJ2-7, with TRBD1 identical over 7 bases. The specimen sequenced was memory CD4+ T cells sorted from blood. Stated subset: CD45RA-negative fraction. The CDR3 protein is CASSPYRQGPYEQYF. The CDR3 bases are TGTGCCAGCAGTCCATACCGACAGGGCCCCTACGAGCAGTACTTC.